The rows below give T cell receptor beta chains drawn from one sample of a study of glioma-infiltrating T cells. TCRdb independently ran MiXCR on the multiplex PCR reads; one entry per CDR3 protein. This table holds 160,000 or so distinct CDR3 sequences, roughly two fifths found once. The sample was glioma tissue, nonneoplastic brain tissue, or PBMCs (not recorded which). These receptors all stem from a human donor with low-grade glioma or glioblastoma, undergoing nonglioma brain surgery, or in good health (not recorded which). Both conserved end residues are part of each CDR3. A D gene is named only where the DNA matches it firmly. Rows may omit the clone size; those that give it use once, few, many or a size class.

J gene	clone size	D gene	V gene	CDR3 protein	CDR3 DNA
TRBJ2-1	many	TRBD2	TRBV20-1	CSARGPTGLAHEQFF	TGCAGTGCTAGAGGACCCACGGGACTAGCCCATGAGCAGTTCTTC
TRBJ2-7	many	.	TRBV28	CASSFSGRDEQYF	TGTGCCAGCAGTTTTTCAGGACGCGACGAGCAGTACTTC
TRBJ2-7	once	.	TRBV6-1	CASTRNRDPRQSSYEQYF	TGTGCCAGCACTCGGAACAGAGATCCCCGGCAGAGCTCCTACGAGCAGTACTTC
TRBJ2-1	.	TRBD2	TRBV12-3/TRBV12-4	CASSSGLAGVSYNEQFF	TGTGCCAGCAGTTCCGGGTTAGCGGGAGTTTCCTACAATGAGCAGTTCTTC
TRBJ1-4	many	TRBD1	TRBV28	CASSNPRDRGREKLFF	TGTGCCAGCAGTAACCCCCGGGACAGGGGGCGGGAAAAACTGTTTTTT
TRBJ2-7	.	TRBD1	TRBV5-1	CASSLVGTGAHEQYF	TGCGCCAGCAGCTTGGTCGGGACAGGGGCCCACGAGCAGTACTTC
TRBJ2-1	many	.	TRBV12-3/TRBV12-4	CASSPVASYNEQFF	TGTGCCAGCAGTCCCGTGGCTTCCTACAATGAGCAGTTCTTC
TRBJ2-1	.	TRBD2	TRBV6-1	CAGSDPTTSDDEQFF	TGTGCCGGCAGTGATCCCACGACTAGCGACGATGAGCAGTTCTTC
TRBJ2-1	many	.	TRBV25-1	CASSGKYSGHSYNEQFF	TGTGCCAGCAGTGGCAAATATAGCGGCCACTCCTACAATGAGCAGTTCTTC
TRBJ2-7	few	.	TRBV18	CASSPPNSYEQYF	TGTGCCAGCTCACCACCCAACAGCTACGAGCAGTACTTC
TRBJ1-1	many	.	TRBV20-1	CSASPPGVGPNTEAFF	TGCAGTGCTAGTCCTCCGGGGGTCGGACCGAACACTGAAGCTTTCTTT
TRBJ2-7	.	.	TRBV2	CASRDYGTLEQYF	TGTGCCAGCAGGGACTACGGTACCTTGGAGCAGTACTTC
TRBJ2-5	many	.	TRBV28	CASRRGTETQYF	TGTGCCAGCAGGCGGGGAACGGAGACCCAGTACTTC
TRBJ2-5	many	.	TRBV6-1	CASKTSGAQETQYF	TGTGCCAGCAAGACATCAGGGGCACAAGAGACCCAGTACTTC
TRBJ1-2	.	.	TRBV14	CASSRGTFDYGYTF	TGTGCCAGCAGCCGGGGGACATTCGACTATGGCTACACCTTC
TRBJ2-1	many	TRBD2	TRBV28	CASNSGRASNEQFF	TGTGCCAGCAATAGCGGGAGGGCCTCAAATGAGCAGTTCTTC
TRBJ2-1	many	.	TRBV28	CASSFGTGDNEQFF	TGTGCCAGCAGTTTCGGGACTGGAGACAATGAGCAGTTCTTC
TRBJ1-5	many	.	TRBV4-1	CASSQGSQPQHF	TGTGCCAGCAGCCAGGGGTCTCAGCCCCAGCATTTT
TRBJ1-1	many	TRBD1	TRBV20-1	CSAAQGAPITEAFF	TGCAGTGCTGCCCAGGGGGCGCCGATCACTGAAGCTTTCTTT
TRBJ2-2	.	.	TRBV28	CASSLEGSGREMFF	TGTGCCAGCAGTTTAGAGGGGTCAGGACGGGAGATGTTTTTT
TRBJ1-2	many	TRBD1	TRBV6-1	CASSPDRNYGYTF	TGTGCCAGCAGTCCGGACAGGAACTATGGCTACACCTTC
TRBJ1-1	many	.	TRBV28	CASSLTKGEAFF	TGTGCCAGCAGTTTGACGAAGGGTGAAGCTTTCTTT
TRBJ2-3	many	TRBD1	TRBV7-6	CASSLQGEDTQYF	TGTGCCAGCAGCTTACAGGGGGAAGATACGCAGTATTTT
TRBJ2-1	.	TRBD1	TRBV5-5	CASSLSVGQGPNEQFF	TGTGCCAGCAGCTTATCGGTGGGACAGGGTCCCAATGAGCAGTTCTTC
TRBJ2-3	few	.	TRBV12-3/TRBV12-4	CASSRGEDTQYF	TGTGCCAGCAGTCGAGGGGAAGATACGCAGTATTTT
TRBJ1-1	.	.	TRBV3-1	CASSHNRVTEAFF	TGTGCCAGCAGCCATAACAGGGTTACTGAAGCTTTCTTT
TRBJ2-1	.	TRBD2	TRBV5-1	CASSWGYAGDHNEQLF	TGCGCCAGCAGCTGGGGGTATGCGGGAGACCACAATGAGCAGCTCTTC
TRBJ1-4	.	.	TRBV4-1	CASSLLSVAPNEKLFF	TGCGCCAGCAGCCTCCTGTCGGTCGCGCCTAATGAAAAACTGTTTTTT
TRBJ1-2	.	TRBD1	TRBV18	CASSTRGTDDNYGYTF	TGTGCCAGCTCAACGAGGGGGACAGATGATAACTATGGCTACACCTTC
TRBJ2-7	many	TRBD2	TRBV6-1	CASSEGAAGAGYEQYF	TGTGCCAGCAGTGAAGGGGCAGCGGGAGCTGGGTACGAGCAGTACTTC
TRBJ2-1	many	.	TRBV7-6	CASSFGNEQFF	TGTGCCAGCAGTTTTGGTAATGAGCAGTTCTTC
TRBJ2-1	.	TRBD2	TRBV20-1	CSAPPQVAGGYNEQFF	TGCAGTGCTCCGCCACAGGTGGCGGGAGGGTACAATGAGCAGTTCTTC
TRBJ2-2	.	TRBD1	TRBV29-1	CSVGGGQGGTGELFF	TGCAGCGTTGGCGGTGGACAGGGAGGTACCGGGGAGCTGTTTTTT
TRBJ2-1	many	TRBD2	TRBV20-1	CSAASGRTENEQFF	TGCAGTGCTGCTAGCGGGAGGACTGAGAATGAGCAGTTCTTC
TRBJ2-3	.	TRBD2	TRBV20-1	CSARSLAGGSDTQYF	TGCAGTGCTAGATCGCTAGCGGGAGGGTCAGATACGCAGTATTTT
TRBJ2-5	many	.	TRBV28	CASSDSRRRTQYF	TGTGCCAGCAGCGACTCCCGACGTAGGACCCAGTACTTC
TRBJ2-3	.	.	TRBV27	CASSTLGMVTDTQYF	TGTGCCAGCAGTACCCTCGGGATGGTTACAGATACGCAGTATTTT
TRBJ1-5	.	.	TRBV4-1	CASSQEIGQPQHF	TGCGCCAGCAGCCAAGAGATCGGGCAGCCCCAGCATTTT
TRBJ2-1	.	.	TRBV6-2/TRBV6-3	CATIGTGGVDEQFF	TGTGCCACGATCGGGACTGGAGGTGTAGATGAGCAGTTCTTC
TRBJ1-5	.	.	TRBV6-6	CASILSGTKGNQPQHF	TGTGCCAGCATACTATCGGGGACGAAGGGCAATCAGCCCCAGCATTTT
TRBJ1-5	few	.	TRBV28	CASRGNNQHQHF	TGTGCCAGCAGGGGTAACAATCAGCACCAGCATTTT
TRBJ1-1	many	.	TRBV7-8	CASRGRLGMNTEAFF	TGTGCCAGCCGTGGGCGTCTGGGGATGAACACTGAAGCTTTCTTT
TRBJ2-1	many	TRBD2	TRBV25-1	CASSESLASGYEQFF	TGTGCCAGCAGTGAATCCTTGGCTAGCGGTTATGAGCAGTTCTTC
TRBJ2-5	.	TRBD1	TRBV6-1	CDSRGTGEETQYF	TGTGACAGCAGAGGGACAGGGGAGGAGACCCAGTACTTC
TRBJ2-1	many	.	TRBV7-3	CASSLSGSYYNEQFF	TGTGCCAGCAGCTTAAGTGGGAGCTACTACAATGAGCAGTTCTTC
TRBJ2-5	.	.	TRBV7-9	CASSAAGMETKYF	TGTGCCAGCAGCGCGGCAGGGATGGAGACCAAGTACTTC
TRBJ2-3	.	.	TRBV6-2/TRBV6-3	CASLRNTRTDTQYF	TGTGCCAGTTTGAGGAACACCCGCACAGATACGCAGTATTTT
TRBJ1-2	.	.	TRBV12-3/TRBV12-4	CASSIQGWEATYTF	TGTGCCAGCAGCATACAGGGCTGGGAGGCAACCTACACCTTC
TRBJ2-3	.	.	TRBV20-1	CSLMGRSTDTQYF	TGCAGTTTGATGGGACGCTCAACAGATACGCAGTATTTT
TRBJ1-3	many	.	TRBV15	CATSRDRASGNTIYF	TGTGCCACCAGCAGAGATCGGGCCTCTGGAAACACCATATATTTT
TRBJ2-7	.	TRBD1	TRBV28	CASSYLRVGQGDERYF	TGTGCCAGCAGTTATTTGAGGGTTGGACAGGGAGACGAGAGGTACTTC
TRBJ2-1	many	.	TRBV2	CASSRSVSYNEQFF	TGTGCCAGCAGTAGGAGCGTTTCCTACAATGAGCAGTTCTTC
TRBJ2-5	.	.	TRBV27	CASRPNGASAEETQYF	TGTGCCAGCAGACCCAATGGGGCTAGCGCGGAAGAGACCCAGTACTTC
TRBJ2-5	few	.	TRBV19	CASSMLGGLKMTQYF	TGTGCCAGTAGTATGTTGGGGGGACTTAAGATGACCCAGTACTTC